This T cell receptor beta chain came from a study of shared clonotypes between healthy human individuals. CDR1 is SNHLY and CDR2 is FYNNEI in the germline V gene. The V and J ends lost 4 bases and 3 bases, in that order; junction bases with no gene match: 2. This CDR3 is built from 15 residues. Produced via immunoSEQ multiplex PCR; TCRdb's table is partial and in-frame only. The sample consists of around 1,100,000 clones, approximately 75% of them appearing once. A word on this clone: The sample has other DNA sequences that encode this CDR3 too.

Sequenced material: memory CD4+ T cells from PBMCs. This sample's subset: CD45RA-negative fraction. This rearrangement joins TRBV2 to TRBJ2-1; 11 nucleotides align to TRBD2. This receptor was obtained from a man aged 18-30 years in good health. Some clones in this sample may be carry-over from other donors' samples. CDR3 region: CASSGGTSGYNEQFF. The CDR3 DNA follows: TGTGCCAGCAGTGGAGGGACTAGCGGCTACAATGAGCAGTTCTTC.